These T cell receptor beta chains were read from a single sample in a study of memory CD8 T cells in hepatitis C reinfection. Profiling relied on immunoSEQ multiplex PCR, and the TCRdb table lists in-frame clones only, not all of them. This sample has tens of thousands of clones, with roughly 89% found just once. Specimen: naive CD8+ T cells sorted from blood. These receptors were taken from a man younger than 35 with hepatitis C virus infection. Each CDR3 is given with its conserved first and last residue. The D gene is left open where the match is weak. Clone size is not always given. Where it is, it says once, few, many or a class for expanded clones.

J	V	size	D	DNA	CDR3
TRBJ2-1	TRBV4-1	NA	NA	TGCGCCAGCAGCCAAGATCGGCCGGGGAATGAGCAGTTCTTC	CASSQDRPGNEQFF
TRBJ2-2	TRBV7-9	NA	TRBD1	TGTGCCAGCAGCTCCTGGACAGGGGGCAACGGGGAGCTGTTTTTT	CASSSWTGGNGELFF
TRBJ1-1	TRBV5-4	once	NA	TGTGCCAGCAGCCCTCGCCCCGGGACACTTAACACTGAAGCTTTCTTT	CASSPRPGTLNTEAFF
TRBJ1-2	TRBV27	NA	TRBD1	TGTGCCAGCAGTTTATCCCCGACAGGGGGCTGGGAAGGCTACACCTTC	CASSLSPTGGWEGYTF
TRBJ2-2	TRBV14	once	TRBD2	TGTGCCAGCAGCCCCTCACTAGCGGGACCGAACACCGGGGAGCTGTTTTTT	CASSPSLAGPNTGELFF
TRBJ1-2	TRBV25-1	NA	TRBD1	TGTGCCAGCAGTGTTGGGACAGACTATGGCTACACCTTC	CASSVGTDYGYTF
TRBJ2-5	TRBV28	NA	NA	TGTGCCAGCAGTTTAGGGAGCTACCAAGAGACCCAGTACTTC	CASSLGSYQETQYF
TRBJ1-1	TRBV19	NA	NA	TGTGCCAGTAGTATAGATGAAGAGGGCAACACTGAAGCTTTCTTT	CASSIDEEGNTEAFF
TRBJ2-7	TRBV7-9	NA	TRBD1	TGTGCCAGCAGCTTAGCGACCGGGACAGACTACGAGCAGTACTTC	CASSLATGTDYEQYF
TRBJ2-1	TRBV27	NA	TRBD1	TGTGCCAGCAGTGCCGGGACAGGCTCCTACAATGAGCAGTTCTTC	CASSAGTGSYNEQFF
TRBJ2-1	TRBV15	NA	TRBD2	TGTGCCACCAGCAGGACTAGCGGGATGAACTACAATGAGCAGTTCTTC	CATSRTSGMNYNEQFF
TRBJ1-5	TRBV4-1	NA	NA	TGCGCCAGCAGCCAAGAAACAGGTTACAATCAGCCCCAGCATTTT	CASSQETGYNQPQHF
TRBJ2-2	TRBV4-1	NA	TRBD2	TGCGCCAGCACTAGCGGGAGTTATAACACCGGGGAGCTGTTTTTT	CASTSGSYNTGELFF
TRBJ2-5	TRBV7-8	NA	TRBD2	TGTGCCAGCAGCTGGGGACTAGCGGGGGGGCCATTCCAAGAGACCCAGTACTTC	CASSWGLAGGPFQETQYF
TRBJ2-7	TRBV7-3	NA	TRBD1	TGTGCCAGCAGCTTAACGTTTGGGACAGGGGCCGAGCAGTACTTC	CASSLTFGTGAEQYF
TRBJ1-5	TRBV2	once	TRBD1	TGTGCCAGCAGAGACAGGGCCCATCAGCCCCAGCATTTT	CASRDRAHQPQHF
TRBJ1-1	TRBV6-1	NA	TRBD1	TGTGCCACCGACAGGGGAGAGGGCACTGAAGCTTTCTTT	CATDRGEGTEAFF
TRBJ2-5	TRBV5-4	NA	TRBD2	TGTGCCAGCAGCTTTAGCGGGGGGATAGAGACCCAGTACTTC	CASSFSGGIETQYF
TRBJ2-5	TRBV30	NA	TRBD1	TGTGCCTGGACTACGGGACAGAACAAGTACTTC	CAWTTGQNKYF
TRBJ1-5	TRBV19	NA	NA	TGTGCCAGTAGTATCATGGGAGGGGGCAATCAGCCCCAGCATTTT	CASSIMGGGNQPQHF
TRBJ1-1	TRBV6-1	few	NA	TGTGCCAGCAACGAACCAGGGAACACTGAAGCTTTCTTT	CASNEPGNTEAFF
TRBJ2-6	TRBV4-3	NA	TRBD2	TGCGCCAGCAGCCAAGATGACGGCGGGGGGGCTGGGGCCAACGTCCTGACTTTC	CASSQDDGGGAGANVLTF
TRBJ2-7	TRBV19	NA	NA	TGTGCCAGTAGTATCGGAGGACTATCCTACGAGCAGTACTTC	CASSIGGLSYEQYF
TRBJ1-1	TRBV6-5	medium-sized	NA	TGTGCCAGCTTCCCCCAGGTCATGAGCACTGAAGCTTTCTTT	CASFPQVMSTEAFF
TRBJ2-1	TRBV5-8	NA	NA	TGTGCCTGCGAGGAGGGAAACAATGAGCAGTTCTTC	CACEEGNNEQFF
TRBJ2-2	TRBV9	NA	TRBD1	TGTGCCAGCAGCGACCAGGGGGACAGCCACACCGGGGAGCTGTTTTTT	CASSDQGDSHTGELFF
TRBJ2-3	TRBV6-5	few	TRBD2	TGTGCCAGCAGCTTTACTAGCGGGGGGGCAGATACGCAGTATTTT	CASSFTSGGADTQYF
TRBJ1-2	TRBV19	NA	TRBD1	TGTGCCAGTAGCCACGGGACAGGGGGCGTTGGCTACACCTTC	CASSHGTGGVGYTF
TRBJ2-5	TRBV27	NA	NA	TGTGCCAGCAGTTTATCGGGCTACCAAGAGACCCAGTACTTC	CASSLSGYQETQYF